This entry lists 5 T cell receptor beta chains sequenced from one sample in a study of cytomegalovirus exposure and HLA in healthy donors. The primer mix had 60 Vbeta and 13 Jbeta primers. Method: immunoSEQ multiplex PCR; TCRdb's copy keeps in-frame clones and lacks some. Among 70,000 to 95,000 clones listed, 75% to 85% were seen once. The sample consisted of PBMCs. These receptors were obtained from a man aged 18 to 35 in good health and CMV-seronegative.

The rearrangement links TRBV6-1 to TRBJ1-2; the match to TRBD1 covers 10 bases. Germline assignment: CDR1 MNHNS and CDR2 SASEGT. The CDR3 is made up of 14 amino acids. The ends lost 4 bases at V and 5 bases at J; junction bases unmatched: 4. CDR3 loop: CASSVGTGVYGYTF. The DNA of the CDR3 is TGTGCCAGCAGTGTCGGGACAGGGGTTTATGGCTACACCTTC.

This clone was found a few times. This chain links TRBV7-3 with TRBJ1-5; D call uncertain. The CDR3 extends over 13 amino acids. The germline V gene has CDR1 SGHTA and CDR2 FQGTGA. V was pared by 3 bases and J by 9 bases, with 12 bases between. This chain's CDR3 is CASSFQPRGPQHF. In nucleotides, the CDR3 is TGTGCCAGCAGCTTTCAACCACGAGGGCCCCAGCATTTT.

V usage is TRBV5-1 and J usage is TRBJ1-5, with D tentatively TRBD1 (6 bases). The germline gives CDR1 SGHRS, CDR2 YFSETQ. V was clipped by 0 bases and J by 5 bases, with 12 bases between them. The CDR3 has 15 amino acids. The CDR3 here is CASSLDGGQHQPQHF. Here the CDR3 DNA reads TGCGCCAGCAGCTTGGATGGGGGCCAGCATCAGCCCCAGCATTTT.

The chain is built from TRBV7-3 and TRBJ2-7; 7 bases agree with TRBD2. The length of the CDR3 is 14 residues. After removal of 8 bases from V and 3 bases from J, the junction contained 10 bases not matched to a gene. Germline V gene data show CDR1 as SGHTA and CDR2 as FQGTGA. The CDR3 DNA follows: TGTGCCAGCCTTGCGGGGGTTGGGGTCTACGAGCAGTACTTC. This sequence encodes CASLAGVGVYEQYF. Combining the CDR3 with reference TRBV7-3 and TRBJ2-7 gives the whole variable domain GAGVSQTPSNKVTEKGKYVELRCDPISGHTALYWYRQSLGQGPEFLIYFQGTGAADDSGLPNDRFFAVRPEGSVSTLKIQRTERGDSAVYLCASLAGVGVYEQYFGPGTRLTVT.

In this sample, this clone turned up once. The rearrangement links TRBV27 to TRBJ2-7; D remains ambiguous. CDR1 and CDR2 from the germline V gene are MNHEY and SMNVEV (reference sequence). V lost 3 bases to trimming and J lost 0 bases, with 6 bases between them. CDR3 size: 13 residues. CDR3 amino acids: CASSLFYSYEQYF. The CDR3 DNA follows: TGTGCCAGCAGTTTGTTCTACTCCTACGAGCAGTACTTC.